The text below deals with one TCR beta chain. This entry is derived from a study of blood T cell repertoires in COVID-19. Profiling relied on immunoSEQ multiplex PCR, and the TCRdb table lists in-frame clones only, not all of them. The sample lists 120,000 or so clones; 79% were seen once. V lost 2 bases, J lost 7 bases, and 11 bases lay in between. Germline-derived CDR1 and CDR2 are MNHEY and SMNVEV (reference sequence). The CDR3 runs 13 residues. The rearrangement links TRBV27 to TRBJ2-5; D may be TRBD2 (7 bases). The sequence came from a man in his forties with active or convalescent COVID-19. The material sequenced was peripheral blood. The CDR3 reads CASSLGGAVTQYF. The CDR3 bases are TGTGCCAGCAGTTTAGGGGGGGCAGTGACCCAGTACTTC.